This T cell receptor beta chain originates from a study of control samples from healthy donors and cancer patients. The CDR3 spans 13 residues. V lost 1 base and J 4 bases, leaving 8 bases between the germline ends. The V gene's germline CDR1 is SGHRS and CDR2 YFSETQ. Assay used: immunoSEQ multiplex PCR; TCRdb lists only in-frame clones, some missing. In the table there are approximately 79,000 clones, 75% to 90% of which are singletons. Sequenced input: blood. The V and J genes are TRBV5-1 and TRBJ2-5; D possibly corresponds to TRBD1 (6 bases). This sequence originates from a man over 45 in good health. The CDR3 DNA reads TGCGCCAGCAGCTTGCGCAGGGGAGAGACCCAGTACTTC. This codes for CASSLRRGETQYF.